This TCR beta chain was profiled in a study of CD8+ T cells in alopecia areata. Across the study: Tofacitinib ran 6 to 18 months, followed by 6 months off drug.

As regards this clone: The antigen is undetermined.

Indicated treatment: oral pan-JAK inhibitor, 5-10 mg twice daily. Study-level points and caveats: Possibly because of HLA-related factors, TCR sharing was less clear across patients than in mice.

RNA extraction and reverse transcription yielded cDNA as sequencing template. Produced via immunoSEQ multiplex PCR; TCRdb's table is partial and in-frame only. Among roughly 190,000 clones listed, around 60% were seen once. CDR1 and CDR2 (germline): ENHRY, SYGVKD. J was trimmed by 0 bases and V by 5 bases; bases with no gene match: 5. The CDR3 runs 16 residues. The TCR sequence derives from a human donor with alopecia areata. Sequenced here: CD4+ T cells sorted from blood, sampled around week 49, from a patient treated with tofacitinib. The chain employs TRBV10-3 and TRBJ2-4; 9 bases line up with TRBD1. The CDR3 DNA is TGTGCCATCAGTCCGGGACAGGGAACAGCCAAAAACATTCAGTACTTC. Its translation: CAISPGQGTAKNIQYF.